Each of the 7 T cell receptor beta chains below was sequenced from the same sample in a study of shared clonotypes between healthy human individuals. Here immunoSEQ multiplex PCR was the method, and the copy in TCRdb shows in-frame clones only, minus some. Here the sample spans about 2.3 million clones, more than 85% being singletons. Sequencing was carried out using naive CD4+ T cells from PBMCs. Subset here: CD45RA+ positively selected. These receptors came from a man between 18 and 29 years old in good health. Some clones in this sample may be carry-over from other donors' samples.

The V gene is TRBV28, the J gene TRBJ2-7; 7 bases align to TRBD1. The CDR3 has 15 amino acids. CDR1 is MDHEN and CDR2 is SYDVKM in the germline V gene. Trimming cost V 8 bases and J 7 bases; bases outside gene matches: 17. The CDR3 DNA sequence: TGTGCCAGCGGGGTCTTGGGGGACAGCCTGAGTGAGCAGTACTTC. This encodes CASGVLGDSLSEQYF.

V and J are TRBV5-1 and TRBJ2-1; tentatively, D is TRBD2 (7 bases). Germline-derived CDR1 and CDR2 are SGHRS and YFSETQ. V was shortened by 6 bases and J by 8 bases, with 9 bases between the two germline ends. There are 11 residues in the CDR3. The CDR3 spells CASKGGDEQFF. The CDR3 DNA sequence: TGCGCCAGCAAGGGGGGGGATGAGCAGTTCTTC.

The chain carries TRBV5-1 and TRBJ2-2; TRBD1 agrees at 8 bases. The junction had 8 bases not matched to a gene; V was cut back by 3 bases and J by 1 base. Germline V lookup: CDR1 SGHRS, CDR2 YFSETQ. The CDR3 contains 17 residues. CDR3: CASSWTGLAQNTGELFF. The CDR3 DNA sequence: TGCGCCAGCAGCTGGACAGGGTTAGCCCAGAACACCGGGGAGCTGTTTTTT.

This chain connects TRBV9 to TRBJ1-1; maybe TRBD1 (5 bases). The CDR3 runs 13 residues. Germline loops: CDR1 SGDLS, CDR2 YYNGEE. V was cut by 4 bases and J by 1 base, with 8 bases left in between. The CDR3 loop reads CASSIDRNTEAFF. The CDR3 bases are TGTGCCAGCAGCATTGACAGGAACACTGAAGCTTTCTTT.

The gene calls are TRBV7-6 and TRBJ1-1, with D perhaps matching TRBD1 (6 bases). The CDR3 has 17 residues. Per germline, CDR1 SGHVS and CDR2 FNYEAQ. The germline V and J ends were trimmed by 2 bases and 0 bases, with 16 bases remaining between them. The CDR3 spells CASSLLGGVPMNTEAFF. Here the CDR3 DNA reads TGTGCCAGCAGCTTATTAGGGGGAGTGCCCATGAACACTGAAGCTTTCTTT.

The V and J genes are TRBV29-1 and TRBJ2-2; 9 nucleotides match TRBD2. Trimming removed 7 bases from V and 5 bases from J; junction bases left unmatched: 8. Germline CDR1 is SQVTM and CDR2 is ANQGSEA. The CDR3 runs to 14 residues. The CDR3 DNA follows: TGCAGCGGGCGGGAGGGGGGCGCGACCGGGGAGCTGTTTTTT. Translating it yields CSGREGGATGELFF.

The chain couples TRBV18 to TRBJ1-4, with 7 bases aligning to TRBD1. The CDR3 is made up of 15 amino acids. Germline V gene lookup returns CDR1 KGHSH and CDR2 LQKENI. V dropped 3 bases and J dropped 4; count of bases not matched to a gene: 5. This CDR3 reads CASSPQGVYNEKLFF. CDR3 bases: TGTGCCAGCTCACCCCAGGGGGTCTATAATGAAAAACTGTTTTTT. Based on the CDR3 plus reference TRBV18 and TRBJ1-4, the full variable domain is NAGVMQNPRHLVRRRGQEARLRCSPMKGHSHVYWYRQLPEEGLKFMVYLQKENIIDESGMPKERFSAEFPKEGPSILRIQQVVRGDSAAYFCASSPQGVYNEKLFFGSGTQLSVL.